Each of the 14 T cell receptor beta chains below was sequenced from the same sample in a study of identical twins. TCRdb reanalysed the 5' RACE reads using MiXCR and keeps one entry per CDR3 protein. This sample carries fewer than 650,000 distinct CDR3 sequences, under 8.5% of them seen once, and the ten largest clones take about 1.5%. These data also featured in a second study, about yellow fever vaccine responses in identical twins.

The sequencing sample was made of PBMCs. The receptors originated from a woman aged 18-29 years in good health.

Here the CDR3 DNA reads TGTGCCAGCAGTTTAAATCAGGGGGACGAGCAGTACGTC. It specifies CASSLNQGDEQYV. This rearrangement joins TRBV12-3 or TRBV12-4 to TRBJ2-7, with 7 nucleotides matching TRBD1. The CDR3 extends over 13 amino acids. V lost 2 bases and J lost 5; bases outside the gene matches: 3.

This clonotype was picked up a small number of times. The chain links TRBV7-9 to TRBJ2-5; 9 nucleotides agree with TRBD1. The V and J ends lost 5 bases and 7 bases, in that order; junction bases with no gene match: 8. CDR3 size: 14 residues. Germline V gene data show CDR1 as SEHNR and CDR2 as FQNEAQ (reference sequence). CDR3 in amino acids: CASSLRDRAGTQYF. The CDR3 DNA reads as TGTGCCAGCAGCCTAAGGGACAGGGCTGGGACCCAGTACTTC.

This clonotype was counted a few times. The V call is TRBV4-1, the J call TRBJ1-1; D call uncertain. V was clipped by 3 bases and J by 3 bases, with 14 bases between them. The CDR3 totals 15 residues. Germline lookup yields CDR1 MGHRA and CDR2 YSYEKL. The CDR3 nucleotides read TGCGCCAGCAGCCACCTCAGAGGGCCGGACACTGAAGCTTTCTTT. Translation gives CASSHLRGPDTEAFF.

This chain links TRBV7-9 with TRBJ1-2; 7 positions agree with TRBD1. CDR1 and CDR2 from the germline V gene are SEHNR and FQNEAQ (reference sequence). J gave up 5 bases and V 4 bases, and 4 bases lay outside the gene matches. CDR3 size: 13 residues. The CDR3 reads CASSSGQLYGYTF. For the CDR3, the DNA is TGTGCCAGCAGCTCGGGACAGCTATATGGCTACACCTTC.

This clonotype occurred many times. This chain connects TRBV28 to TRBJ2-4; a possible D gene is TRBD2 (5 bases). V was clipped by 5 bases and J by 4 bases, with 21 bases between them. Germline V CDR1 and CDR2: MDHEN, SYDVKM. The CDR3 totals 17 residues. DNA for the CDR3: TGTGCCAGCAGTATCGGGATTAGCGTTAATGGTAAAAACATTCAGTACTTC. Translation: CASSIGISVNGKNIQYF.

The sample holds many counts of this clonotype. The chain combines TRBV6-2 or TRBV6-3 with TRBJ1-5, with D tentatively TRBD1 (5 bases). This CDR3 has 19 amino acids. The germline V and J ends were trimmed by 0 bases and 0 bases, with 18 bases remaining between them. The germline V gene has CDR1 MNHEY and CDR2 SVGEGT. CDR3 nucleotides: TGTGCCAGCAGTTACTCGAGGGGACTCCCCCTCGTTAGCAATCAGCCCCAGCATTTT. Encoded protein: CASSYSRGLPLVSNQPQHF.

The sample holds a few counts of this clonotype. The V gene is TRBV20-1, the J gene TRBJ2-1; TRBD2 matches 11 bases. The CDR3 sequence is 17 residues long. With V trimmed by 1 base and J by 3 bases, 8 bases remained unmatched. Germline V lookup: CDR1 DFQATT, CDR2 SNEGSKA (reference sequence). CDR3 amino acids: CSARGLAGGTDYNEQFF. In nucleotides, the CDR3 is TGCAGTGCTAGAGGGCTAGCGGGAGGAACGGACTACAATGAGCAGTTCTTC.

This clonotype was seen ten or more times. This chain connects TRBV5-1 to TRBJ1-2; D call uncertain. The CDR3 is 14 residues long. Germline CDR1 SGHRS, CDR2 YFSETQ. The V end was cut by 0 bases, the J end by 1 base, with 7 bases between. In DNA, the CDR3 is TGCGCCAGCAGCTTGGCCACCAGTAACTATGGCTACACCTTC. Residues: CASSLATSNYGYTF.

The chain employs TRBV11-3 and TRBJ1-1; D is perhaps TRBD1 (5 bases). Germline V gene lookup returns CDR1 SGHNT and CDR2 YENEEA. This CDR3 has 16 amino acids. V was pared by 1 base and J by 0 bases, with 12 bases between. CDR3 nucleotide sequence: TGTGCCAGCAGCTTAGGACGTAGGACACTGAACACTGAAGCTTTCTTT. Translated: CASSLGRRTLNTEAFF.

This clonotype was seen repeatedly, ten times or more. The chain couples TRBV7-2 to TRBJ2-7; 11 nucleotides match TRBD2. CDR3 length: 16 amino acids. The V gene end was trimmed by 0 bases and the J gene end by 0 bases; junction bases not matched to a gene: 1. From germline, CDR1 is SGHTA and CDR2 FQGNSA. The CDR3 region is CASSLAGTSGSYEQYF. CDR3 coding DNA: TGTGCCAGCAGCTTAGCGGGGACTAGCGGCTCCTACGAGCAGTACTTC.

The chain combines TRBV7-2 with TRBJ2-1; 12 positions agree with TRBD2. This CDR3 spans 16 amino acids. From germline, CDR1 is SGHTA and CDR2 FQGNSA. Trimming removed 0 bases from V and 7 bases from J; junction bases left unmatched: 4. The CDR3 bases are TGTGCCAGCAGCTTAGCACTAGCGGGGGGCACTAATGAGCAGTTCTTC. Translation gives CASSLALAGGTNEQFF. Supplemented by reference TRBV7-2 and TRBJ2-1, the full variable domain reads GAGVSQSPSNKVTEKGKDVELRCDPISGHTALYWYRQSLGQGLEFLIYFQGNSAPDKSGLPSDRFSAERTGGSVSTLTIQRTQQEDSAVYLCASSLALAGGTNEQFFGPGTRLTVL.

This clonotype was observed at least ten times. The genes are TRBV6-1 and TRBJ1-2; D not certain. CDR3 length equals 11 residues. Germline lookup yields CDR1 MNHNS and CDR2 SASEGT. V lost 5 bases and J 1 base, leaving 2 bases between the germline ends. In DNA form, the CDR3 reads TGTGCCAGCAGTATTAACTATGGCTACACCTTC. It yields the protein CASSINYGYTF.

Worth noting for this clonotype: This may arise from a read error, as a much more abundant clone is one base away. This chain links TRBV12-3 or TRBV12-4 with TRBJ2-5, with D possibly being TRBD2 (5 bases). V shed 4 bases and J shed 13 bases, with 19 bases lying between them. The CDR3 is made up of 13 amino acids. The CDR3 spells CASSSSGNRARYF. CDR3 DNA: TGTGCCAGCAGTTCGTCGGGGAATCGGGCCCGGTACTTC.

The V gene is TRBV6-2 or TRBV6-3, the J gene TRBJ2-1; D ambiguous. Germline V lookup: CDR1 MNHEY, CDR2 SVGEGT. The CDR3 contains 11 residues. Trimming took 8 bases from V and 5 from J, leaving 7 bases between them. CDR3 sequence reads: CASYSNNEQFF. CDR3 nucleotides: TGTGCCAGCTATTCGAACAATGAGCAGTTCTTC.